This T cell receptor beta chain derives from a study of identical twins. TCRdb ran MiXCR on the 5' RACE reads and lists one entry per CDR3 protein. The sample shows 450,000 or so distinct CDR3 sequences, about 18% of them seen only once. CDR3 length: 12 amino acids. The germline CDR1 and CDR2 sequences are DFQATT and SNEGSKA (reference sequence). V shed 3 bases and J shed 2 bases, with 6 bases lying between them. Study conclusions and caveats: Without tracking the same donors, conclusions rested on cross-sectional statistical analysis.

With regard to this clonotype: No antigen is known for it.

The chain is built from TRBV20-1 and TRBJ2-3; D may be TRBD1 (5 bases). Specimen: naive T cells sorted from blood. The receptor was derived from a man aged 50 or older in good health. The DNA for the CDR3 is TGCAGTGCTAGCAGGGACACAGATACGCAGTATTTT. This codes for CSASRDTDTQYF.